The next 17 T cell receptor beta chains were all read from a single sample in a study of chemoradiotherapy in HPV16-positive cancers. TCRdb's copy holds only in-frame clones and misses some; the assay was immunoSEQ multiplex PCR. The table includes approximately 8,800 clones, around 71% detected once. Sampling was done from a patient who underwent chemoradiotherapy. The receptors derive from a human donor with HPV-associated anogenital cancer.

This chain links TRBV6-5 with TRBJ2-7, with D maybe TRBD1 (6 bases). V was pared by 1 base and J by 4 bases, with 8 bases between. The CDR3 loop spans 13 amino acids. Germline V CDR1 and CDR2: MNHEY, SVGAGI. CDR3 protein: CASSYLGAYEQYF. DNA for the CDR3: TGTGCCAGCAGTTACTTGGGGGCATACGAGCAGTACTTC.

Here the CDR3 reads CASSATGQTYEQYF. The CDR3 nucleotides are TGTGCCAGCAGCGCGACAGGACAAACCTACGAGCAGTACTTC. The chain carries TRBV9 and TRBJ2-7; D is perhaps TRBD1 (6 bases). Trimming removed 3 bases from V and 2 bases from J, with 12 bases in between. Per the germline V gene, CDR1 is SGDLS and CDR2 is YYNGEE. The CDR3 covers 14 residues. Combining the CDR3 with reference TRBV9 and TRBJ2-7 gives the whole variable domain DSGVTQTPKHLITATGQRVTLRCSPRSGDLSVYWYQQSLDQGLQFLIQYYNGEERAKGNILERFSAQQFPDLHSELNLSSLELGDSALYFCASSATGQTYEQYFGPGTRLTVT.

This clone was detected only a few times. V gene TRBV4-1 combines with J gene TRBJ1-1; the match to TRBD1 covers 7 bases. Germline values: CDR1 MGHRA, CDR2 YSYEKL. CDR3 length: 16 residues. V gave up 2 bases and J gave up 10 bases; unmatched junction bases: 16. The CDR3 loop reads CASSQPTGIGQASAFF. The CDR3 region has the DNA TGCGCCAGCAGCCAACCAACCGGGATAGGACAGGCGTCAGCTTTCTTT.

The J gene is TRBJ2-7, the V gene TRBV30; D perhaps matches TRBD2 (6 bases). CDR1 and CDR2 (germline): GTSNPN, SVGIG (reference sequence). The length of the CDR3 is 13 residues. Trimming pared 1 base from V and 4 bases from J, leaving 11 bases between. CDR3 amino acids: CAWSEFSGYEQYF. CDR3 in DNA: TGTGCCTGGAGTGAATTTAGCGGTTACGAGCAGTACTTC.

CDR3 sequence: CASSGGSGSTDTQYF. In DNA form, the CDR3 reads TGTGCCAGCAGCGGGGGCAGCGGAAGCACAGATACGCAGTATTTT. This sequence joins TRBV5-4 and TRBJ2-3, with D possibly being TRBD1 (6 bases). There are 15 residues in the CDR3. From germline, CDR1 is SGHNT and CDR2 YYREEE (reference sequence). Trimming took 4 bases from V and 0 from J, leaving 12 bases between them.

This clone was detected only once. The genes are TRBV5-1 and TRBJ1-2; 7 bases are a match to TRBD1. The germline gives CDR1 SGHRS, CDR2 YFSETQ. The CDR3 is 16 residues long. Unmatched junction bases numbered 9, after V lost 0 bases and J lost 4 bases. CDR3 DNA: TGCGCCAGCAGCTTGGGACAGGGACTTGAGAGCTATGGCTACACCTTC. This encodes CASSLGQGLESYGYTF.

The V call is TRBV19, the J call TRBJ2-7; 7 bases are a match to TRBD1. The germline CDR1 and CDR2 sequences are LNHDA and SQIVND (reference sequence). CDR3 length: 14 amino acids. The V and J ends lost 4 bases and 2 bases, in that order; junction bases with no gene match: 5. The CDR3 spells CASSSPGQAYEQYF. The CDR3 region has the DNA TGTGCCAGTAGTAGCCCTGGACAGGCCTACGAGCAGTACTTC. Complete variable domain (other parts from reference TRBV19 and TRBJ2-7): DGGITQSPKYLFRKEGQNVTLSCEQNLNHDAMYWYRQDPGQGLRLIYYSQIVNDFQKGDIAEGYSVSREKKESFPLTVTSAQKNPTAFYLCASSSPGQAYEQYFGPGTRLTVT.

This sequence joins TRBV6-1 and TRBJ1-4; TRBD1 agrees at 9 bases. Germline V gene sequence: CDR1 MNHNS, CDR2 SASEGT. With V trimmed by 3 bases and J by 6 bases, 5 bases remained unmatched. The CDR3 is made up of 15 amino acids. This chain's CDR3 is CASSDTGGLYEKLFF. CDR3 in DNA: TGTGCCAGCAGTGATACAGGGGGCTTATATGAAAAACTGTTTTTT.

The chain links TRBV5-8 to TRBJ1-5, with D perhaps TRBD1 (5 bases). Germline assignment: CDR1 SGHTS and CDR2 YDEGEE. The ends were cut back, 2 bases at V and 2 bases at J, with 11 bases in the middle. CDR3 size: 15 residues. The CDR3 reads CASSLRGAGNQPQHF. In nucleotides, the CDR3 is TGTGCCAGCAGCTTAAGGGGAGCGGGCAATCAGCCCCAGCATTTT.

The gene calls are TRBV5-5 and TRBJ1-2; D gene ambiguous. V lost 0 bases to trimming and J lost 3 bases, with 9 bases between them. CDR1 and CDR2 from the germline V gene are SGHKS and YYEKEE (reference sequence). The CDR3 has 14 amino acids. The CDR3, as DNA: TGTGCCAGCAGCTTGGAACCAACCGACTATGGCTACACCTTC. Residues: CASSLEPTDYGYTF.

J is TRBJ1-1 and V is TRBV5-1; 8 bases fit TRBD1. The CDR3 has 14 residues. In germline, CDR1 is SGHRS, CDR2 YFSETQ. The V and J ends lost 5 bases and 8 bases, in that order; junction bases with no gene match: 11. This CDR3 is CASSYGQGVSEAFF. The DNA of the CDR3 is TGCGCCAGCAGTTACGGACAGGGAGTTTCAGAAGCTTTCTTT.

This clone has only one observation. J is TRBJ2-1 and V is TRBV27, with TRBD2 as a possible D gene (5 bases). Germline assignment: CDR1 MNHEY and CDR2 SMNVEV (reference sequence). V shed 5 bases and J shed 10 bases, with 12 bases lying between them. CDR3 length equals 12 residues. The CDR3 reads CASSAVREEQFF. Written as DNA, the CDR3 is TGTGCCAGCAGTGCAGTTAGGGAGGAGCAGTTCTTC.

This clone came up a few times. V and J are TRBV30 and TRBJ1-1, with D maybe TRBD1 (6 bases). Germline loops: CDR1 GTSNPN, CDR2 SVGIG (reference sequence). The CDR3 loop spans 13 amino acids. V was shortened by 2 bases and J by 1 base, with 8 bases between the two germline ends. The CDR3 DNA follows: TGTGCCTGGAGTCGGACAGAGAACACTGAAGCTTTCTTT. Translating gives CAWSRTENTEAFF. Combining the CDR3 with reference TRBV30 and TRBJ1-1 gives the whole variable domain SQTIHQWPATLVQPVGSPLSLECTVEGTSNPNLYWYRQAAGRGLQLLFYSVGIGQISSEVPQNLSASRPQDRQFILSSKKLLLSDSGFYLCAWSRTENTEAFFGQGTRLTVV.

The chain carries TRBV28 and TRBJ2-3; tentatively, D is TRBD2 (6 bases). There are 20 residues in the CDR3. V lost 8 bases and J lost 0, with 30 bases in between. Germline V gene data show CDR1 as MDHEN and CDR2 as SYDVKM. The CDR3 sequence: CASSVWPLSTRDFSTDTQYF. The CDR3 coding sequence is TGTGCCAGCTCAGTTTGGCCCCTTTCTACCAGGGACTTCAGCACAGATACGCAGTATTTT.

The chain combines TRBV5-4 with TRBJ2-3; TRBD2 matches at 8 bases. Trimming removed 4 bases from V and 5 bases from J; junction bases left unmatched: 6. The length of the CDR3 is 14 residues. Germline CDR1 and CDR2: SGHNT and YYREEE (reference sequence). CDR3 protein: CASSPGGAEDTQYF. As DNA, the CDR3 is TGTGCCAGCAGCCCGGGGGGGGCCGAAGATACGCAGTATTTT.

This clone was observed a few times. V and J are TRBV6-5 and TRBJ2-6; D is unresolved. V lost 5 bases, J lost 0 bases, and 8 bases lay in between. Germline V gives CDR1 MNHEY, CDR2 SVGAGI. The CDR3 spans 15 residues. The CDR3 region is CASSPITSGANVLTF. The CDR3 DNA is TGTGCCAGCAGTCCTATTACCTCTGGGGCCAACGTCCTGACTTTC.

The CDR3 is CASSEMWVAKNIQYF. The DNA for the CDR3 is TGTGCCAGCAGTGAAATGTGGGTAGCCAAAAACATTCAGTACTTC. V and J are TRBV6-1 and TRBJ2-4; D not resolved. Germline V CDR1 and CDR2: MNHNS, SASEGT. Trimming removed 2 bases from V and 0 bases from J, with 8 bases in between. The CDR3 runs 15 residues.